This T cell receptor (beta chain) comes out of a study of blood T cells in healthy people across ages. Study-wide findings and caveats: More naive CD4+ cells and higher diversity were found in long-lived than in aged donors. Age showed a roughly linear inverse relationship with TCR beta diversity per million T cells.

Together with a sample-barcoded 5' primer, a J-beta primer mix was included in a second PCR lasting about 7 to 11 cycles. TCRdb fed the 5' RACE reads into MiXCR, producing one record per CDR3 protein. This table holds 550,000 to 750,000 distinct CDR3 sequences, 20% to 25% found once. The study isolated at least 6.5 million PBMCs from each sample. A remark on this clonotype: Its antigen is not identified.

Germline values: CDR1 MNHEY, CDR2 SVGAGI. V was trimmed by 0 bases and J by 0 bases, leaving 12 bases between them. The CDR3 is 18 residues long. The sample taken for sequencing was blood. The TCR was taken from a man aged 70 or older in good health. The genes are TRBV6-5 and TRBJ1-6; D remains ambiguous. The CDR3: CASSYSMWESSYNSPLHF. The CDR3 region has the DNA TGTGCCAGCAGTTACTCGATGTGGGAAAGCTCCTATAATTCACCCCTCCACTTT.